The T cell receptor beta chain described here comes from a study of cytomegalovirus exposure and HLA in healthy donors. Notes on the study in general: Cytomegalovirus-associated TCR beta chains were listed, numbering under 200.

This clone was seen just once. As yet, its antigen is unknown. With 60 Vbeta and 13 Jbeta primers, the PCR was carried out. Libraries were prepared by immunoSEQ multiplex PCR; TCRdb keeps only in-frame clonotypes and omits some of them. The table records 160,000 or so clones, 60% to 80% of them present only once. The material sequenced was PBMCs. The receptor was derived from a middle-aged man in good health and CMV-seropositive.

CDR3 amino acids: CASINGQGNQPQHF. CDR3 bases: TGTGCCAGCATTAACGGACAGGGGAATCAGCCCCAGCATTTT. The chain uses TRBV28 and TRBJ1-5; 9 bases map to TRBD1. V trimming: 7 bases; J trimming: 4 bases; junction bases outside the gene matches: 5. CDR1 is MDHEN, CDR2 SYDVKM, per germline. The CDR3 runs to 14 residues.